The 8 T cell receptor beta chains given below trace back to one sample, sequenced in a study of tissue T cells after allogeneic stem cell transplantation. Profiled with immunoSEQ multiplex PCR; TCRdb holds only in-frame clones, not every one. This sample has about 6,800 clones, with approximately 50% found just once. Sequenced material: duodenum tissue, taken at autopsy. These receptors originate from a female donor over 55 with lung cancer.

CDR3 amino acids: CASSNGQVATGELFF. The CDR3 DNA sequence: TGTGCCAGCAGCAACGGACAGGTAGCCACCGGGGAGCTGTTTTTT. This chain links TRBV7-3 with TRBJ2-2; TRBD1 aligns across 7 bases. V lost 5 bases and J lost 4; bases outside the gene matches: 7. CDR1 is SGHTA and CDR2 is FQGTGA in the germline V gene. The CDR3 is 15 amino acids.

This rearrangement joins TRBV5-6 to TRBJ2-3; 9 nucleotides line up with TRBD1. Trimming cost V 3 bases and J 6 bases; bases outside gene matches: 2. The CDR3 has 13 amino acids. From germline, CDR1 is SGHDT and CDR2 YYEEEE. The DNA for the CDR3 is TGTGCCAGCAGCTGGGACAGGGTGGATACGCAGTATTTT. Translation gives CASSWDRVDTQYF.

The chain couples TRBV6-2 or TRBV6-3 to TRBJ2-2; possibly TRBD1 for D (5 bases). Germline V gene sequence: CDR1 MNHEY, CDR2 SVGEGT. The CDR3 has 15 residues. The V gene lost 2 bases and the J gene lost 7 bases, with 14 bases spanning the gap. The CDR3 is CASSYDGALGGELFF. DNA of the CDR3: TGTGCCAGCAGTTACGATGGGGCGCTTGGCGGGGAGCTGTTTTTT.

The rearrangement joins TRBV3-1 (or the pseudogene TRBV3-2) to TRBJ2-4; D may be TRBD1 or TRBD2 (5 bases each). V lost 6 bases and J 8 bases, leaving 23 bases between the germline ends. In germline, CDR1 is LGHDT, CDR2 YNNKEL (reference sequence). This CDR3 is 16 amino acids long. CDR3 residues: CASRGYGEGDSHIQYF. DNA for the CDR3: TGTGCCAGCAGGGGATATGGAGAGGGAGACAGTCACATTCAGTACTTC.

This chain uses TRBV27 with TRBJ1-6, with a possible D match to TRBD1 (6 bases). Germline V gives CDR1 MNHEY, CDR2 SMNVEV (reference sequence). The CDR3 extends over 17 amino acids. V dropped 8 bases and J dropped 7 bases, with 24 bases sitting between them. CDR3 residues: CASGDATGKGWNSPLHF. The CDR3 nucleotides are TGTGCCAGCGGGGACGCCACAGGGAAGGGTTGGAATTCACCCCTCCACTTT.

This clone is medium-sized. This rearrangement joins TRBV19 to TRBJ1-1; D is unclear. Per the germline V gene, CDR1 is LNHDA and CDR2 is SQIVND (reference sequence). V lost 1 base to trimming and J lost 5 bases, with 14 bases between them. The CDR3 length is 15 residues. The CDR3 DNA reads TGTGCCAGTAGTATAGGGCGTGGGATCGGGACTGAAGCTTTCTTT. Translation: CASSIGRGIGTEAFF.

This clone was found once. This chain connects TRBV7-9 to TRBJ2-5; 12 bases align to TRBD2. The germline gives CDR1 SEHNR, CDR2 FQNEAQ (reference sequence). The CDR3 sequence is 15 residues long. The junction had 7 bases not matched to a gene; V was cut back by 4 bases and J by 7 bases. The CDR3 sequence: CASSSSSSGRGTQYF. The CDR3 DNA reads as TGTGCCAGCAGCTCGTCTTCTAGCGGGAGGGGGACCCAGTACTTC.

The chain has TRBV3-1 (or the pseudogene TRBV3-2) and TRBJ1-6; possibly TRBD1 for D (6 bases). Looked up from germline, CDR1 is LGHDT and CDR2 is YNNKEL (reference sequence). With 5 bases removed from V and 2 bases from J, the gap between germline ends came to 16 bases. This CDR3 region has 17 residues. CDR3: CASSAGGAGTYNSPLHF. In nucleotides, the CDR3 is TGTGCCAGCAGCGCCGGGGGGGCAGGCACCTATAATTCACCCCTCCACTTT.